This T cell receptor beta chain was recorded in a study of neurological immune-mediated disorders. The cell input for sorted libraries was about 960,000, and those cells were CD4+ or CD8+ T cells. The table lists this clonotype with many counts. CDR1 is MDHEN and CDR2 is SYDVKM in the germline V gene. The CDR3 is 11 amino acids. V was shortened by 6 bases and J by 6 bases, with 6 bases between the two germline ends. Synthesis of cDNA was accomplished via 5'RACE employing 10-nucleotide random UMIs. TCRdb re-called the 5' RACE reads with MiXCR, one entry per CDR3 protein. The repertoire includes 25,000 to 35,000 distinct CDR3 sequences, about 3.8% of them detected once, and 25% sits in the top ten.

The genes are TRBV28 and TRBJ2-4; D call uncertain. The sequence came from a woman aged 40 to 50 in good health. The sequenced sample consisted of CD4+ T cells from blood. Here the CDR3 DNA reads TGTGCCAGCAGGGTTGGAAACATTCAGTACTTC. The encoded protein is CASRVGNIQYF. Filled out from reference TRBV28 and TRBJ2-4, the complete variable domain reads DVKVTQSSRYLVKRTGEKVFLECVQDMDHENMFWYRQDPGLGLRLIYFSYDVKMKEKGDIPEGYSVSREKKERFSLILESASTNQTSMYLCASRVGNIQYFGAGTRLSVL.